This TCR beta chain was captured by sequencing in a study of graft-versus-host responses after intestinal transplantation (dated by TCRdb to the early 2020s). About the investigation overall: The transplants that recipients got were multivisceral, liver-intestinal, or isolated intestinal. Graft-versus-host and host-versus-graft alloreactive T cell clones were tracked in the graft, circulation and bone marrow after intestinal transplantation using bulk TCR-beta CDR3 sequencing. Rather than being sequenced by the commercial service, samples from a few later patients were sequenced in-house on an Illumina MiSeq and processed with MiXCR. Of the roughly 25 intestinal transplant recipients enrolled in the cohort, one of whom was a retransplant, a few patients without pretransplant specimens were excluded. Donor T cell macrochimerism was defined as a peak of at least 4% donor T cells among recipient peripheral blood mononuclear cells. All recipients received anti-thymocyte globulin induction followed by maintenance tacrolimus and steroids for around 3 years. Alloreactive clones were identified by sequencing pre-transplant mixed lymphocyte reaction products and comparing them with unstimulated pre-transplant donor and recipient T cells. The full study reports these points: Patients with donor T cell macrochimerism had high GvH to HvG T cell clonal ratios in their allografts. GvH clones were detected in recipient bone marrow, and some appeared earlier in ileal mucosa or blood, consistent with an intestinal mucosal origin. Conclusions were limited by the relatively low number and heterogeneity of intestinal transplant patients. Early after transplant, peak levels of circulating GvH clones were found to be associated with declines in HvG clones.

The protocol used for the library was the immunoSEQ multiplex PCR assay. In most patients, genomic DNA was isolated using the Qiagen DNeasy Blood and Tissue Kit and sent frozen to Adaptive Biotechnologies for TCR sequencing. For most patients, high-throughput TCR-beta CDR3 sequencing of genomic DNA was performed by Adaptive Biotechnologies. Per the original workflow: TCR sequencing data for around 19 patients were retrieved from Adaptive's ImmunoSEQ software; a few other patients were processed with MiXCR and VDJtools. CD4 versus CD8 sorting errors were corrected by removing sequences found in both subsets at a frequency ratio below 5:1. CDR3 nucleotide sequences shared between donor and recipient were removed because their origin could not be assigned. Alloreactive clones required at least 2-fold expansion over unstimulated cells and minimum CFSE-low frequency of 0.002% (template counts) or 0.001% (read counts). Mappable clones were those detected in sequenced pre-transplant spleen, lymph node, or MLR CFSE-low populations of the donor or recipient. Cumulative frequency of alloreactive clones was calculated as a percentage of all sequences weighted by copy number. What TCRdb holds here is the immuneACCESS table cut down to in-frame rearrangements. Part of the clones is not present; checked against another copy, under half of the missing clones reflect an unresolved V gene, and the others are unexplained. V and J calls and clone size come straight from that table; D and trimming were deduced from the DNA. This sample holds 85,000 to 90,000 clones; around four fifths were observed only once. The ten biggest clones cover 17% of the sample.

This clone was observed once. The antigen it binds to is not known. Base qualities are not provided; no much larger clone lies one nucleotide away. This specimen's time point label, per the study, means: cells obtained before transplantation from donor or recipient. CD3+CD4+ and CD3+CD8+ populations were FACS-sorted from unstimulated pre-transplant donor and recipient cells taken from spleen or lymph nodes. This clonotype was sampled from a human donor who received an intestinal transplant. Specimen: unstimulated CD8+ T cells sorted from spleen or lymph node cells, collected before intestinal transplant.

CDR3 protein: CASSQDLTGRFGNTIYF. The DNA reads TGTGCCAGCAGCCAAGATTTGACAGGGAGATTCGGAAACACCATATATTTT. In this chain, TRBV14 is recombined with TRBJ1-3; TRBD1 matches 7 bases in the middle. CDR1 and CDR2, looked up from the germline V gene, are SGHDN and FVKESK. From V the trimming removes 0 bases and from J it removes 4 bases, while the gene matches leave 9 bases of the junction unaccounted for. The CDR3 has 17 amino acids, counting the end cysteine and phenylalanine. The CDR3 DNA has 51 bases and is translated from base 1.